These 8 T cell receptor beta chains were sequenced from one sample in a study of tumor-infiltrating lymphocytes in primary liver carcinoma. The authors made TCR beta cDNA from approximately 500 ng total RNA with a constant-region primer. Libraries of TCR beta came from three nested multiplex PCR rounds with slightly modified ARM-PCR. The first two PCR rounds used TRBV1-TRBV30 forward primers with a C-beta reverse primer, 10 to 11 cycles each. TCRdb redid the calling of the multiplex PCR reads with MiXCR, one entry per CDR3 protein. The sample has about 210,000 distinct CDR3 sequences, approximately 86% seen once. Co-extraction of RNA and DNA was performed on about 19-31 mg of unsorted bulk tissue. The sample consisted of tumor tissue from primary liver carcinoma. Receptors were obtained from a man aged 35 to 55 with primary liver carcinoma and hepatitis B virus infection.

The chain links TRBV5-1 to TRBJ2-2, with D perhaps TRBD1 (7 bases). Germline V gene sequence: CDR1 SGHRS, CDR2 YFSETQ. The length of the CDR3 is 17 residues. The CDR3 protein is CTSSHRLDRANTGELFF. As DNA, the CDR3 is TGCACTAGCAGCCATCGGCTCGACAGGGCGAACACCGGGGAGCTGTTTTTT.

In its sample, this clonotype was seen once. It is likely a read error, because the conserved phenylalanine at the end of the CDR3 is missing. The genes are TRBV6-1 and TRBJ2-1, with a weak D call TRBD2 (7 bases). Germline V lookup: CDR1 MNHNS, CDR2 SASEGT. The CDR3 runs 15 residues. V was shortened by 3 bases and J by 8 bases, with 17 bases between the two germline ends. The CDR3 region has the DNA TGTGCCAGCAGTGAGACTAGCAGGGGTTCCCATGAGCAGTTCATC. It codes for CASSETSRGSHEQFI.

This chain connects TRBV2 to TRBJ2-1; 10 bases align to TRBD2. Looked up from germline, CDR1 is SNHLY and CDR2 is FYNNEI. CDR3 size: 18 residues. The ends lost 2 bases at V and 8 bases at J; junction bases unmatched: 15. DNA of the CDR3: TGTGCCAGCAGTGAAACAGCGGGAGGGCCCTCGGACATCGATGAGCAGTTCTTC. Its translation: CASSETAGGPSDIDEQFF.

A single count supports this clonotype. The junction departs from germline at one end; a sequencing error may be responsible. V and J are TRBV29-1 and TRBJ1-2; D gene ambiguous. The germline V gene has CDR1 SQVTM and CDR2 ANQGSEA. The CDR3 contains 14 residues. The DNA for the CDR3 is TGCAGTGTTGAAGTCAACGGACCCGGTATTGGCTACGCCTTC. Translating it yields CSVEVNGPGIGYAF. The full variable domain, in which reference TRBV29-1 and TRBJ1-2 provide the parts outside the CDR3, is SAVISQKPSRDICQRGTSLTIQCQVDSQVTMMFWYRQQPGQSLTLIATANQGSEATYESGFVIDKFPISRPNLTFSTLTVSNMSPEDSSIYLCSVEVNGPGIGYAFGSGTRLTVV.

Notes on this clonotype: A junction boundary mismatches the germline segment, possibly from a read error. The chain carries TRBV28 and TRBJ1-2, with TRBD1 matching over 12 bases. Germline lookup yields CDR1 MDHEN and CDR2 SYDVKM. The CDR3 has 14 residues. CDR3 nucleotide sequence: TGTGCCAGTAGTGGGACAGGGGGCCTAATTGGCTACTCCTTC. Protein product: CASSGTGGLIGYSF.

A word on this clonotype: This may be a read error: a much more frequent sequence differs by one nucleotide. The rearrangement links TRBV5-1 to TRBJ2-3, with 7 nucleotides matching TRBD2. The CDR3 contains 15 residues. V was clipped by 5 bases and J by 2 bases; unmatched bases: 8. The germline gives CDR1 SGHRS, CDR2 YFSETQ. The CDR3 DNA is TGCGCCAGCAGTGGGCTAGCGGCTAACACAGATACGCAGTATTTT. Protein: CASSGLAANTDTQYF.

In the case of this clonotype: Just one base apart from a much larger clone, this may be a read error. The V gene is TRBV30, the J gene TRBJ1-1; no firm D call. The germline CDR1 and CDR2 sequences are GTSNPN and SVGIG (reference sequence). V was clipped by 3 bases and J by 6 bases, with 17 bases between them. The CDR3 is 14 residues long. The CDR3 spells CAWSPTWQLAEAFF. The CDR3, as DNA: TGTGCCTGGAGCCCGACATGGCAATTGGCTGAAGCTTTCTTT.

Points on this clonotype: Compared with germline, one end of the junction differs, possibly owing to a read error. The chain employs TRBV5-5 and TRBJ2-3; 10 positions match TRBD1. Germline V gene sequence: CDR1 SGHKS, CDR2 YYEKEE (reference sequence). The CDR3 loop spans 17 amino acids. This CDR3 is CASSRGAETGGTGTQYF. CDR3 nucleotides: TGTGCCAGCAGCCGGGGAGCCGAGACAGGGGGCACAGGTACGCAGTATTTT.